Listed here are 25 T cell receptor beta chains from one sample, sequenced in a study of metastatic and nonmetastatic thyroid tumors. TCRdb re-called the PCR reads via MiXCR. The repertoire holds tens of thousands of clones, with around 26% as singletons. Thyroid surgery had not been preceded by any treatment in any patient. Sequencing input: blood. The receptor source for this set is a female donor with papillary thyroid cancer or a benign thyroid nodule (not recorded which). Some clones in this sample may be carry-over from other donors' samples.

This clone was picked up a small number of times. V gene TRBV19 combines with J gene TRBJ1-2, with TRBD1 matching 8 bases. The CDR3 runs 15 residues. V lost 6 bases to trimming and J lost 0 bases; unmatched junction nucleotides: 6. Per the germline V gene, CDR1 is LNHDA and CDR2 is SQIVND (reference sequence). The CDR3 DNA sequence: TGTGCCAGTAGGACCTCAGGGGGCGCTAACTATGGCTACACCTTC. Its translation is CASRTSGGANYGYTF.

The sample holds many counts of this clone. This sequence joins TRBV5-1 and TRBJ2-3; D might be TRBD1 (6 bases). V was shortened by 2 bases and J by 1 base, with 14 bases between the two germline ends. Germline V CDR1 and CDR2: SGHRS, YFSETQ. This CDR3 is built from 16 residues. CDR3 DNA: TGCGCCAGCAGCTTAGAACAGACAGGACGCACAGATACGCAGTATTTT. It specifies CASSLEQTGRTDTQYF.

There are many counts of this clone. J is TRBJ2-3 and V is TRBV28; the match to TRBD2 covers 12 bases. Trimming cost V 3 bases and J 3 bases; bases outside gene matches: 7. CDR1 MDHEN and CDR2 SYDVKM come from the germline V gene. CDR3 length equals 17 residues. CDR3 DNA sequence: TGTGCCAGCAGTTTGGCTAGCGGGGGGGCCGGGACAGATACGCAGTATTTT. This translates into CASSLASGGAGTDTQYF.

This sequence joins TRBV5-1 and TRBJ2-3; possibly TRBD2 for D (5 bases). Trimming cost V 4 bases and J 3 bases, with 9 bases left between them. The CDR3 sequence is 13 residues long. Looked up from germline, CDR1 is SGHRS and CDR2 is YFSETQ. CDR3 in amino acids: CASSTTRTDTQYF. The CDR3 region has the DNA TGCGCCAGCAGCACAACTAGAACAGATACGCAGTATTTT.

This clone was counted many times. Distinct nucleotide sequences in the sample also encode this CDR3. The CDR3 DNA reads as TGTGCCAGCAGCAGGACTAGTCGCAATGAGCAGTTCTTC. Protein product: CASSRTSRNEQFF. The chain has TRBV5-8 and TRBJ2-1, with TRBD2 matching over 7 bases. Germline-derived CDR1 and CDR2 are SGHTS and YDEGEE. V was clipped by 4 bases and J by 6 bases; unmatched bases: 4. CDR3 length equals 13 residues.

This chain joins TRBV19 and TRBJ1-1, with no clear D. The germline V and J ends were trimmed by 3 bases and 0 bases, with 14 bases remaining between them. Germline values: CDR1 LNHDA, CDR2 SQIVND (reference sequence). The CDR3 consists of 16 residues. CDR3 region: CASSMHIGRMNTEAFF. The CDR3 region has the DNA TGTGCCAGTAGTATGCACATTGGACGCATGAACACTGAAGCTTTCTTT. Supplemented by reference TRBV19 and TRBJ1-1, the full variable domain reads DGGITQSPKYLFRKEGQNVTLSCEQNLNHDAMYWYRQDPGQGLRLIYYSQIVNDFQKGDIAEGYSVSREKKESFPLTVTSAQKNPTAFYLCASSMHIGRMNTEAFFGQGTRLTVV.

The chain recombines TRBV4-1 with TRBJ1-1; D is unresolved. This CDR3 is 15 amino acids long. The germline V gene encodes CDR1 MGHRA and CDR2 YSYEKL. Trimming removed 1 base from V and 0 bases from J, with 9 bases in between. The CDR3 DNA sequence: TGCGCCAGCAGCCAAGGTTGGGATGTGAACACTGAAGCTTTCTTT. This translates into CASSQGWDVNTEAFF.

The table lists this clone with many counts. Other DNA sequences in this specimen translate into the identical CDR3. The rearrangement joins TRBV28 to TRBJ2-5; D gene uncertain. The CDR3 is 14 residues long. From germline, CDR1 is MDHEN and CDR2 SYDVKM. V gave up 3 bases and J gave up 2 bases, with 10 bases separating them. The CDR3 DNA sequence: TGTGCCAGCAGTTTCCGCTTAGTTCAAGAGACCCAGTACTTC. It yields the protein CASSFRLVQETQYF.

This clone has at least ten counts. V is TRBV7-9 and J is TRBJ2-3; 11 bases line up with TRBD2. V shed 5 bases, J shed 2 bases, and the junction held 3 bases outside the gene matches. The germline V gene has CDR1 SEHNR and CDR2 FQNEAQ (reference sequence). The length of the CDR3 is 15 residues. Here the CDR3 DNA reads TGTGCCAGCAGCGGGACTAGCGGCCCCACAGATACGCAGTATTTT. Translation: CASSGTSGPTDTQYF. Combining the CDR3 with reference TRBV7-9 and TRBJ2-3 gives the whole variable domain DTGVSQNPRHKITKRGQNVTFRCDPISEHNRLYWYRQTLGQGPEFLTYFQNEAQLEKSRLLSDRFSAERPKGSFSTLEIQRTEQGDSAMYLCASSGTSGPTDTQYFGPGTRLTVL.

This clone was picked up many times. This chain connects TRBV2 to TRBJ1-1, with a tentative D call TRBD1 (5 bases). Between the trimmed V and J ends, which lost 6 bases and 7 bases, there was a span of 9 bases. CDR3 size: 11 residues. Germline CDR1 and CDR2: SNHLY and FYNNEI. CDR3 bases: TGTGCCAGCAGACTCAGGGATGAAGCTTTCTTT. It codes for CASRLRDEAFF.

The V call is TRBV7-2, the J call TRBJ2-7; 9 bases line up with TRBD2. Germline V gene data show CDR1 as SGHTA and CDR2 as FQGNSA. V shed 5 bases, J shed 2 bases, and the junction held 7 bases outside the gene matches. CDR3 length: 15 amino acids. The CDR3 is CASSPLGTSPYEQYF. CDR3 DNA: TGTGCCAGCAGCCCCTTGGGGACTAGCCCCTACGAGCAGTACTTC.

This sequence joins TRBV20-1 and TRBJ1-1; no clear D. V was cut by 6 bases and J by 1 base, with 9 bases left in between. This CDR3 has 12 residues. CDR1 and CDR2 (germline): DFQATT, SNEGSKA (reference sequence). This CDR3 is CSATRGNTEAFF. The CDR3 DNA is TGCAGTGCCACACGGGGGAACACTGAAGCTTTCTTT.

Note on this clone: Other DNA sequences from this sample encode an identical CDR3 as well. The chain is built from TRBV27 and TRBJ2-1, with TRBD2 matching over 11 bases. This CDR3 contains 17 residues. Germline assignment: CDR1 MNHEY and CDR2 SMNVEV (reference sequence). V shed 4 bases and J 9 bases; nucleotides not matched to a gene: 14. CDR3 amino acids: CASSSGTGGLAGGEQFF. The CDR3 DNA reads TGTGCCAGCAGTTCTGGTACCGGGGGGCTAGCGGGGGGTGAGCAGTTCTTC.

The CDR3 DNA reads as TGTGCCAGCTCACCACAGGGTATTGAATGGTACACCTTC. Protein product: CASSPQGIEWYTF. This chain connects TRBV18 to TRBJ1-2; no definite D call. This CDR3 region has 13 residues. Germline values: CDR1 KGHSH, CDR2 LQKENI. V was pared by 1 base and J by 11 bases, with 14 bases between.

CDR3 sequence: CASSPIQGAGYTEAFF. CDR3 DNA sequence: TGTGCCAGCAGCCCGATACAGGGGGCAGGGTATACTGAAGCTTTCTTT. The chain joins TRBV11-1 to TRBJ1-1; 9 nucleotides agree with TRBD1. The CDR3 sequence is 16 residues long. The trim removed 5 bases at V and 5 bases at J, leaving 12 bases unmatched. Germline-derived CDR1 and CDR2 are SGHAT and FQDESV (reference sequence).

The rearrangement joins TRBV5-1 to TRBJ2-1; 7 nucleotides align to TRBD2. The CDR3 is 14 residues long. After removal of 1 base from V and 7 bases from J, the junction contained 5 bases not matched to a gene. Germline V lookup: CDR1 SGHRS, CDR2 YFSETQ. The CDR3 bases are TGCGCCAGCAGCTTGTCCCCACTAGCGAATGAGCAGTTCTTC. Amino acid sequence: CASSLSPLANEQFF.

To note about this clone: The junction and the germline gene differ at one end; a read error may be behind it. The chain employs TRBV6-1 and TRBJ2-1; unclear D gene. Germline assignment: CDR1 MNHNS and CDR2 SASEGT. This CDR3 spans 14 amino acids. The CDR3 loop reads CASRTIWGWNEQFF. CDR3 DNA sequence: TGTGCTAGCAGAACTATTTGGGGATGGAATGAGCAGTTCTTC.

V gene TRBV3-1 combines with J gene TRBJ2-7; the D gene is possibly TRBD2 (5 bases). Germline values: CDR1 LGHDT, CDR2 YNNKEL (reference sequence). The V end lost 1 base, the J end lost 6 bases, and 13 bases lay between the germline ends. CDR3 size: 14 residues. This CDR3 reads CASSQGTVNFEQYF. DNA for the CDR3: TGTGCCAGCAGCCAAGGGACTGTTAATTTCGAGCAGTACTTC.

Only a few counts were recorded for this clone. V gene TRBV6-1 combines with J gene TRBJ1-2; D call uncertain. CDR1 is MNHNS and CDR2 is SASEGT in the germline V gene. V was trimmed by 4 bases and J by 4 bases, leaving 10 bases between them. This CDR3 comprises 13 residues. The CDR3 nucleotides are TGTGCCAGCAGTGGAACACTCATCTATGGCTACACCTTC. Protein: CASSGTLIYGYTF.

The chain has TRBV6-5 and TRBJ1-5, with D unresolved. CDR1 is MNHEY, CDR2 SVGAGI, per germline. The CDR3 has 17 amino acids. V was cut by 0 bases and J by 9 bases, with 21 bases left in between. The CDR3 here is CASSYSRDHVKAWPQHF. The CDR3 bases are TGTGCCAGCAGTTACTCGCGAGACCACGTCAAGGCGTGGCCCCAGCATTTT.

In this sample, this clone is medium-sized. The chain recombines TRBV6-1 with TRBJ2-2; D call uncertain. Trimming cost V 2 bases and J 3 bases, with 10 bases left between them. This CDR3 has 15 amino acids. Germline V lookup: CDR1 MNHNS, CDR2 SASEGT. CDR3 DNA sequence: TGTGCCAGCAGTGAATCGGTCGGGTACACCGGGGAGCTGTTTTTT. Protein sequence: CASSESVGYTGELFF.

A few counts support this clone. This could be a read error, since a much larger clone is one nucleotide away. V usage is TRBV19 and J usage is TRBJ2-6; weak D call: TRBD2 (7 bases). Germline values: CDR1 LNHDA, CDR2 SQIVND (reference sequence). The CDR3 loop spans 15 amino acids. The CDR3 spells CASSHRGAGSNVLTF. The CDR3 DNA is TGTGCCAGTAGCCACCGGGGGGCTGGGTCCAACGTCCTGACTTTC.

This clone was detected a few times. V usage is TRBV19 and J usage is TRBJ2-7, with 8 bases lining up with TRBD2. V shed 3 bases and J 0 bases; nucleotides not matched to a gene: 1. This CDR3 is 14 amino acids long. Germline V CDR1 and CDR2: LNHDA, SQIVND (reference sequence). CDR3 sequence: CASSISGTSYEQYF. The CDR3 nucleotides read TGTGCCAGTAGTATTAGCGGGACCTCCTACGAGCAGTACTTC.

This clone has a count of ten or more. The rearrangement links TRBV20-1 to TRBJ2-4; 11 bases are shared with TRBD2. V shed 5 bases, J shed 4 bases, and the junction held 13 bases outside the gene matches. Per germline, CDR1 DFQATT and CDR2 SNEGSKA (reference sequence). The CDR3 has 17 amino acids. CDR3 sequence reads: CSAPGGTSGSRKNIQYF. The DNA for the CDR3 is TGCAGTGCTCCTGGGGGTACTAGCGGGAGCCGAAAAAACATTCAGTACTTC.

This clone was counted a few times. One junction end disagrees with the germline gene, perhaps due to a read error. The chain combines TRBV6-1 with TRBJ1-2; 12 bases are shared with TRBD1. Germline V CDR1 and CDR2: MNHNS, SASEGT. This CDR3 has 13 amino acids. Written as DNA, the CDR3 is TGTGTCACCGGGACAGGGGGCAACTATGTCTACACCTTC. Amino acid sequence: CVTGTGGNYVYTF.